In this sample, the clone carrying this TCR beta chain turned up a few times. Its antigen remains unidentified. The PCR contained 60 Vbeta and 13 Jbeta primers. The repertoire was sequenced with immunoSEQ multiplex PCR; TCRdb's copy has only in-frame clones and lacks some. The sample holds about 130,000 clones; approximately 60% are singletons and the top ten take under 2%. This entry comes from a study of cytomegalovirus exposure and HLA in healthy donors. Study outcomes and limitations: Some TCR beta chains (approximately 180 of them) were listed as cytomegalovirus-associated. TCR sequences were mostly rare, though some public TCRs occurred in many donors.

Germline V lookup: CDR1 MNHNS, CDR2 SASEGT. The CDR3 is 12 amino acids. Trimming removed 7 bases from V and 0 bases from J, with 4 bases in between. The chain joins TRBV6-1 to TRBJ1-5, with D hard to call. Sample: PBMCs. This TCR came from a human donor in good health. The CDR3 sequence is CASTHSNQPQHF. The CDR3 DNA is TGTGCCAGCACCCATAGCAATCAGCCCCAGCATTTT.